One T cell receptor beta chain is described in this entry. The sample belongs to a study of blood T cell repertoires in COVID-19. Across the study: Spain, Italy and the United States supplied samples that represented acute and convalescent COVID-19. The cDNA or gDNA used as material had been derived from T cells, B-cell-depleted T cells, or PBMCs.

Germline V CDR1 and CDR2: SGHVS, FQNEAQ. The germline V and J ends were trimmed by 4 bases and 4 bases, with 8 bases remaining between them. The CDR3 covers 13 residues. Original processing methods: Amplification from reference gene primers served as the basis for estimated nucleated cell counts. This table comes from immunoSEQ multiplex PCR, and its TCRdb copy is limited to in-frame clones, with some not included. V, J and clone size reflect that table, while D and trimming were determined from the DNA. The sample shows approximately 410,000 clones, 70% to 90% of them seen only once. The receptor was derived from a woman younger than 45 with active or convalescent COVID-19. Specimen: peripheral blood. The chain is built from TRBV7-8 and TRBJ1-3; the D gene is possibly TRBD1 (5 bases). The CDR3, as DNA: TGTGCCAGCAGCTGGGGCAGCGGAAACACCATATATTTT. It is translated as CASSWGSGNTIYF.